Following are 29 T cell receptor beta chains from one sample sequenced in a study of human versus mouse CDR3 diversity and MHC coevolution. Sequencing was performed with immunoSEQ multiplex PCR; in TCRdb, only in-frame clones are kept and a portion is missing. The repertoire holds roughly 86,000 clones, roughly 93% seen once, with 1.3% to 1.5% in the top ten. Material for sequencing was naive CD4+ T cells from blood. Described subset: CD45RO-negative CD62L-positive naive CD4 T cells. These receptors all stem from a person aged 25 to 69 in good health.

The chain combines TRBV15 with TRBJ2-1, with 13 bases matching TRBD2. The CDR3 runs to 15 residues. With V trimmed by 0 bases and J by 10 bases, 3 bases remained unmatched. Germline lookup yields CDR1 LNHNV and CDR2 YYDKDF (reference sequence). As DNA, the CDR3 is TGTGCCACCAGCAGAGAACTAGCGGGAGGGAAGGAGCAGTTCTTC. As protein: CATSRELAGGKEQFF.

This chain joins TRBV9 and TRBJ2-3; D uncertain. V lost 2 bases and J lost 3, with 7 bases in between. The CDR3 is 13 amino acids. Germline V gene lookup returns CDR1 SGDLS and CDR2 YYNGEE. CDR3 protein: CASSVSTTDTQYF. The DNA of the CDR3 is TGTGCCAGCAGCGTTAGCACGACAGATACGCAGTATTTT.

The genes are TRBV5-8 and TRBJ2-3; 9 positions agree with TRBD2. Trimming cost V 0 bases and J 8 bases; bases outside gene matches: 7. CDR3 length equals 15 residues. In germline, CDR1 is SGHTS, CDR2 YDEGEE. For the CDR3, the DNA is TGTGCCAGCAGCTTGGGGGCGGGGGGGCTCGGTACGCAGTATTTT. Residues: CASSLGAGGLGTQYF.

This rearrangement joins TRBV30 to TRBJ2-1; TRBD2 aligns across 10 bases. The CDR3 is made up of 16 amino acids. After removal of 0 bases from V and 3 bases from J, the junction contained 5 bases not matched to a gene. Germline CDR1 reads GTSNPN; CDR2 reads SVGIG (reference sequence). CDR3 nucleotide sequence: TGTGCCTGGAGTGTAGCGCTAGCGGGAGTCTACAATGAGCAGTTCTTC. Its protein product is CAWSVALAGVYNEQFF.

The chain couples TRBV30 to TRBJ1-2; TRBD1 matches 7 bases. J lost 8 bases, V lost 2 bases, and 14 bases had no gene match. CDR3 size: 15 residues. CDR1 is GTSNPN and CDR2 is SVGIG in the germline V gene (reference sequence). The CDR3 loop is CAWSRSGQESRGYTF. CDR3 DNA sequence: TGTGCCTGGAGTCGTTCTGGACAGGAAAGTCGGGGCTACACCTTC. Filled out from reference TRBV30 and TRBJ1-2, the complete variable domain reads SQTIHQWPATLVQPVGSPLSLECTVEGTSNPNLYWYRQAAGRGLQLLFYSVGIGQISSEVPQNLSASRPQDRQFILSSKKLLLSDSGFYLCAWSRSGQESRGYTFGSGTRLTVV.

CDR3 coding DNA: TGTGCCAGCAGCGTCCGACATAACTCTGGAAACACCATATATTTT. Protein sequence: CASSVRHNSGNTIYF. The gene calls are TRBV9 and TRBJ1-3, with D hard to call. Trimming removed 2 bases from V and 0 bases from J, with 9 bases in between. The CDR3 loop spans 15 amino acids. Germline CDR1 and CDR2: SGDLS and YYNGEE.

The rearrangement uses TRBV5-1 and TRBJ2-5, with 8 nucleotides matching TRBD1. Germline V gives CDR1 SGHRS, CDR2 YFSETQ. The V segment lost 4 bases and the J segment 6 bases; nucleotides outside the gene matches: 8. CDR3 size: 14 residues. The CDR3 DNA sequence: TGCGCCAGCAGCCCCGGGACAGGCGGACAGACCCAGTACTTC. Encoded protein: CASSPGTGGQTQYF. The whole variable domain, remainder taken from reference TRBV5-1 and TRBJ2-5, is KAGVTQTPRYLIKTRGQQVTLSCSPISGHRSVSWYQQTPGQGLQFLFEYFSETQRNKGNFPGRFSGRQFSNSRSEMNVSTLELGDSALYLCASSPGTGGQTQYFGPGTRLLVL.

This clone was detected only a few times. This chain links TRBV4-3 with TRBJ2-7; TRBD2 might be the D (5 bases). Trimming removed 1 base from V and 5 bases from J, with 9 bases in between. The length of the CDR3 is 13 residues. Germline values: CDR1 LGHNA, CDR2 YSLEER. CDR3 loop: CASSQGPGNEQYF. The CDR3 region has the DNA TGCGCCAGCAGCCAAGGTCCCGGGAACGAGCAGTACTTC.

A single count supports this clone. This chain connects TRBV7-9 to TRBJ1-1; D may be TRBD1 (5 bases). The V end was cut by 1 base, the J end by 1 base, with 10 bases between. The germline V gene has CDR1 SEHNR and CDR2 FQNEAQ (reference sequence). The CDR3 totals 15 residues. The CDR3 DNA follows: TGTGCCAGCAGCTTAGGGGGCGGGGGGAACACTGAAGCTTTCTTT. Translation gives CASSLGGGGNTEAFF.

The chain uses TRBV7-3 and TRBJ2-2; 9 nucleotides line up with TRBD1. Trimming at V came to 2 bases and at J to 6 bases, leaving 10 bases not matched to a gene. The CDR3 totals 17 residues. The germline gives CDR1 SGHTA, CDR2 FQGTGA. The CDR3 sequence: CASSLWGQGRFPGELFF. The CDR3 coding sequence is TGTGCCAGCAGCTTATGGGGACAGGGTCGATTTCCCGGGGAGCTGTTTTTT. Variable domain in full (rest from reference TRBV7-3 and TRBJ2-2): GAGVSQTPSNKVTEKGKYVELRCDPISGHTALYWYRQSLGQGPEFLIYFQGTGAADDSGLPNDRFFAVRPEGSVSTLKIQRTERGDSAVYLCASSLWGQGRFPGELFFGEGSRLTVL.

The chain has TRBV18 and TRBJ1-2; 7 bases fit TRBD1. The germline V gene encodes CDR1 KGHSH and CDR2 LQKENI. Trimming took 3 bases from V and 2 from J; bases not matched to a gene: 3. The CDR3 covers 14 residues. The DNA of the CDR3 is TGTGCCAGCTCACCGTGGACAGGAAACTATGGCTACACCTTC. Protein sequence: CASSPWTGNYGYTF.

The rearrangement joins TRBV9 to TRBJ2-7; 7 bases line up with TRBD2. The CDR3 runs to 13 residues. Germline V lookup: CDR1 SGDLS, CDR2 YYNGEE. V dropped 3 bases and J dropped 2; count of bases not matched to a gene: 2. CDR3 sequence: CASSGGSAYEQYF. The CDR3 region has the DNA TGTGCCAGCAGCGGCGGGAGTGCCTACGAGCAGTACTTC. Based on the CDR3 plus reference TRBV9 and TRBJ2-7, the full variable domain is DSGVTQTPKHLITATGQRVTLRCSPRSGDLSVYWYQQSLDQGLQFLIQYYNGEERAKGNILERFSAQQFPDLHSELNLSSLELGDSALYFCASSGGSAYEQYFGPGTRLTVT.

The chain employs TRBV6-6 and TRBJ1-1; the match to TRBD1 covers 9 bases. Germline CDR1 MNHNY, CDR2 SVGAGI (reference sequence). This CDR3 comprises 14 residues. Trimming at V came to 6 bases and at J to 6 bases, leaving 8 bases not matched to a gene. In DNA, the CDR3 is TGTGCCAGCAGGATCCCGGGACAGGGACCTGAAGCTTTCTTT. It translates to CASRIPGQGPEAFF.

The chain carries TRBV6-5 and TRBJ2-1; perhaps TRBD2 as D (7 bases). Germline lookup yields CDR1 MNHEY and CDR2 SVGAGI. The V and J ends lost 6 bases and 5 bases respectively, with 17 bases between them. The CDR3 sequence is 15 residues long. Here the CDR3 reads CASSHRGALDNEQFF. As DNA, the CDR3 is TGTGCCAGCAGCCACCGGGGGGCCCTAGACAATGAGCAGTTCTTC.

The chain is built from TRBV27 and TRBJ1-1; 9 nucleotides align to TRBD1. This CDR3 has 13 residues. With V trimmed by 3 bases and J by 6 bases, 2 bases remained unmatched. The germline gives CDR1 MNHEY, CDR2 SMNVEV (reference sequence). The CDR3 bases are TGTGCCAGCAGTTTTCGACAGGGGGCTGAAGCTTTCTTT. This translates into CASSFRQGAEAFF.

The genes are TRBV5-1 and TRBJ2-7; TRBD1 agrees at 7 bases. Germline values: CDR1 SGHRS, CDR2 YFSETQ. With 3 bases clipped from V and 0 bases from J, the junction kept 3 bases outside the gene matches. The CDR3 length is 14 residues. CDR3 nucleotide sequence: TGCGCCAGCAGCTCCTGGACAGGCTCCTACGAGCAGTACTTC. It specifies CASSSWTGSYEQYF.

This clone was picked up a small number of times. The DNA of the CDR3 is TGTGCCAGCAGTGACAGACTAGCGGGTCAAGAGACCCAGTACTTC. This gives the protein CASSDRLAGQETQYF. This chain links TRBV6-1 with TRBJ2-5, with TRBD2 matching 10 bases. CDR1 and CDR2 (germline): MNHNS, SASEGT. The CDR3 contains 15 residues. V was clipped by 3 bases and J by 2 bases; unmatched bases: 3.

The chain employs TRBV7-3 and TRBJ2-1; TRBD2 matches at 13 bases. This CDR3 is built from 16 residues. CDR1 is SGHTA, CDR2 FQGTGA, per germline. V dropped 2 bases and J dropped 5; count of bases not matched to a gene: 3. The CDR3 bases are TGTGCCAGCAGCTTATCCGGGACTAGCGGGAACAATGAGCAGTTCTTC. As protein: CASSLSGTSGNNEQFF.

In DNA form, the CDR3 reads TGTGCCTTGGAGTTGAACACTGAAGCTTTCTTT. Protein sequence: CALELNTEAFF. The chain has TRBV27 and TRBJ1-1, with D hard to call. The germline gives CDR1 MNHEY, CDR2 SMNVEV (reference sequence). V was clipped by 11 bases and J by 0 bases, with 7 bases between them. This CDR3 has 11 amino acids.

The J gene is TRBJ1-1, the V gene TRBV28, with D tentatively TRBD1 (6 bases). V gave up 4 bases and J gave up 1 base, with 10 bases separating them. The V gene's germline CDR1 is MDHEN and CDR2 SYDVKM. The CDR3 runs 14 residues. As DNA, the CDR3 is TGTGCCAGCAGTTCCCAACAGGGGAACACTGAAGCTTTCTTT. It specifies CASSSQQGNTEAFF.

This chain connects TRBV18 to TRBJ2-7, with 10 bases that match TRBD1. There are 15 residues in the CDR3. Germline V gene lookup returns CDR1 KGHSH and CDR2 LQKENI. V lost 3 bases and J lost 6; bases outside the gene matches: 8. The CDR3 bases are TGTGCCAGCTCACCTCTACGGACAGGGGGAGCCGAGCAGTACTTC. Its translation: CASSPLRTGGAEQYF.

The rearrangement uses TRBV19 and TRBJ2-7; 9 positions agree with TRBD1. The CDR3 loop spans 15 amino acids. Germline V gene lookup returns CDR1 LNHDA and CDR2 SQIVND (reference sequence). V was clipped by 3 bases and J by 4 bases; unmatched bases: 7. The CDR3 coding sequence is TGTGCCAGTAGTATGAATACAGGGGGCTGGTACGAGCAGTACTTC. This sequence encodes CASSMNTGGWYEQYF.

This clone came up a few times. The chain has TRBV5-4 and TRBJ2-7; 10 positions match TRBD1. The junction had 10 bases not matched to a gene; V was cut back by 4 bases and J by 6 bases. This CDR3 comprises 15 residues. Per germline, CDR1 SGHNT and CDR2 YYREEE (reference sequence). CDR3 loop: CASSPDRGSFREQYF. CDR3 sequence (DNA): TGTGCCAGCAGCCCGGACAGGGGGAGTTTCCGCGAGCAGTACTTC. Combining the CDR3 with reference TRBV5-4 and TRBJ2-7 gives the whole variable domain ETGVTQSPTHLIKTRGQQVTLRCSSQSGHNTVSWYQQALGQGPQFIFQYYREEENGRGNFPPRFSGLQFPNYSSELNVNALELDDSALYLCASSPDRGSFREQYFGPGTRLTVT.

This clone was recorded once. The CDR3 DNA follows: TGTGCCAGTAGAAACGAGGGGGCCTACGAGCAGTACTTC. Its protein is CASRNEGAYEQYF. J is TRBJ2-7 and V is TRBV19; perhaps TRBD1 as D (6 bases). There are 13 residues in the CDR3. CDR1 and CDR2 (germline): LNHDA, SQIVND (reference sequence). V was clipped by 6 bases and J by 2 bases, with 11 bases between them.

This clone was seen once. The chain couples TRBV6-1 to TRBJ1-6; 9 bases agree with TRBD1. Germline trimming cut 6 bases from V and 9 bases from J; bases unmatched to any gene: 9. The CDR3 totals 15 residues. CDR1 is MNHNS and CDR2 is SASEGT in the germline V gene. DNA of the CDR3: TGTGCCAGCAGCCGGGACAGGGCAATAAGTTCACCCCTCCACTTT. Translation: CASSRDRAISSPLHF.

The CDR3 nucleotides are TGTGCCAGCAGTGGACAGGGTTACGAGCAGTACTTC. It specifies CASSGQGYEQYF. This rearrangement joins TRBV2 to TRBJ2-7; 7 bases agree with TRBD1. The CDR3 length is 12 residues. Germline V gene lookup returns CDR1 SNHLY and CDR2 FYNNEI. The junction had 1 base not matched to a gene; V was cut back by 4 bases and J by 4 bases.

The rearrangement joins TRBV28 to TRBJ2-5; tentatively, D is TRBD2 (6 bases). V was trimmed by 11 bases and J by 0 bases, leaving 16 bases between them. The CDR3 contains 14 residues. Germline CDR1 and CDR2: MDHEN and SYDVKM. CDR3 DNA sequence: TGTGCCGTTTTCAGCGGGTCGTACCAAGAGACCCAGTACTTC. As protein: CAVFSGSYQETQYF.

J is TRBJ2-3 and V is TRBV7-2, with 8 bases lining up with TRBD1. The CDR3 totals 14 residues. Unmatched junction bases numbered 2, after V lost 3 bases and J lost 3 bases. Germline V gene data show CDR1 as SGHTA and CDR2 as FQGNSA. Here the CDR3 DNA reads TGTGCCAGCAGCTTTAGACAGGGGACAGATACGCAGTATTTT. It translates to CASSFRQGTDTQYF.

The chain has TRBV5-1 and TRBJ2-5; possible D gene TRBD1, 5 bases. Germline V gene data show CDR1 as SGHRS and CDR2 as YFSETQ. The V gene lost 0 bases and the J gene lost 2 bases, with 8 bases spanning the gap. The CDR3 runs to 14 residues. Here the CDR3 DNA reads TGCGCCAGCAGCTTGGTCTCAGGGCAAGAGACCCAGTACTTC. It is translated as CASSLVSGQETQYF. Full variable domain (missing parts from reference TRBV5-1 and TRBJ2-5): KAGVTQTPRYLIKTRGQQVTLSCSPISGHRSVSWYQQTPGQGLQFLFEYFSETQRNKGNFPGRFSGRQFSNSRSEMNVSTLELGDSALYLCASSLVSGQETQYFGPGTRLLVL.